The rows below give T cell receptor beta chains drawn from one sample of a study of T cell responses to AZD1222 COVID-19 vaccine. The method was immunoSEQ multiplex PCR; TCRdb's version includes in-frame clones alone and lacks a portion of them. The data hold approximately 89,000 clones, with over 80% observed a single time. The specimen was peripheral blood, collected 28 days after the second AZD1222 dose. These TCRs come from an adult who received the AZD1222 COVID-19 vaccine. Each CDR3 is given with its conserved first and last residue. D genes are given only for firm matches. Only part of the rows carry a size: once, few, many, or a class if the clone is expanded.

d_call: .
clone_size: once
v_call: TRBV2
j_call: TRBJ2-2
cdr3_aa: CASSAGEPTSRDTGELFF
cdr3_nt: TGTGCCAGCAGTGCGGGGGAACCAACTAGCAGAGACACCGGGGAGCTGTTTTTT

d_call: .
clone_size: .
v_call: TRBV9
j_call: TRBJ1-4
cdr3_aa: CASSARGGALGEKLFF
cdr3_nt: TGTGCCAGCAGCGCCCGGGGGGGGGCGCTTGGTGAAAAACTGTTTTTT

d_call: TRBD2
clone_size: .
v_call: TRBV5-8
j_call: TRBJ2-1
cdr3_aa: CASSLWEGTYNEQFF
cdr3_nt: TGTGCCAGCAGCTTGTGGGAGGGGACCTACAATGAGCAGTTCTTC

d_call: .
clone_size: .
v_call: TRBV10-1
j_call: TRBJ1-1
cdr3_aa: CASSERGGAEAFF
cdr3_nt: TGCGCCAGCAGTGAACGAGGTGGGGCTGAAGCTTTCTTT

d_call: .
clone_size: .
v_call: TRBV6-5
j_call: TRBJ1-5
cdr3_aa: CASSYSPGQNQPQHF
cdr3_nt: TGTGCCAGCAGTTACTCGCCAGGACAGAATCAGCCCCAGCATTTT

d_call: .
clone_size: .
v_call: TRBV7-2
j_call: TRBJ1-1
cdr3_aa: CASGTGRVNTEAFF
cdr3_nt: TGTGCCAGCGGCACAGGACGGGTGAACACTGAAGCTTTCTTT

d_call: TRBD1
clone_size: .
v_call: TRBV28
j_call: TRBJ1-5
cdr3_aa: CASSRQGAGNQPQHF
cdr3_nt: TGTGCCAGCAGTCGACAGGGGGCGGGCAATCAGCCCCAGCATTTT

d_call: TRBD2
clone_size: .
v_call: TRBV30
j_call: TRBJ2-7
cdr3_aa: CAWSSSGLAISYEQYF
cdr3_nt: TGTGCCTGGAGTAGCTCGGGACTAGCGATCTCCTACGAGCAGTACTTC

d_call: TRBD2
clone_size: .
v_call: TRBV27
j_call: TRBJ2-5
cdr3_aa: CASSPRGLAGVEETQYF
cdr3_nt: TGTGCCAGCAGTCCCCGGGGACTAGCGGGAGTTGAAGAGACCCAGTACTTC

d_call: TRBD1
clone_size: .
v_call: TRBV20-1
j_call: TRBJ1-5
cdr3_aa: CSASPGTGRQPQHF
cdr3_nt: TGCAGTGCTAGTCCCGGGACAGGGAGGCAGCCCCAGCATTTT

d_call: .
clone_size: .
v_call: TRBV29-1
j_call: TRBJ1-6
cdr3_aa: CSVSTGNLDNSPLHF
cdr3_nt: TGCAGCGTTTCAACAGGGAACCTTGATAATTCACCCCTCCACTTT

d_call: .
clone_size: .
v_call: TRBV20-1
j_call: TRBJ1-1
cdr3_aa: CSARRNTEAFF
cdr3_nt: TGCAGTGCCAGACGGAACACTGAAGCTTTCTTT

d_call: TRBD2
clone_size: .
v_call: TRBV30
j_call: TRBJ2-1
cdr3_aa: CAWSKGLAGVEQFF
cdr3_nt: TGTGCCTGGAGTAAGGGACTAGCGGGGGTCGAGCAGTTCTTC

d_call: TRBD1
clone_size: .
v_call: TRBV5-4
j_call: TRBJ1-6
cdr3_aa: CASSFGTGGGKSPLHF
cdr3_nt: TGTGCCAGCAGCTTCGGGACAGGGGGCGGAAAATCACCCCTCCACTTT

d_call: TRBD1
clone_size: .
v_call: TRBV5-1
j_call: TRBJ2-7
cdr3_aa: CASSLEGTVYEQYF
cdr3_nt: TGCGCCAGCAGCTTGGAGGGGACAGTTTACGAGCAGTACTTC

d_call: .
clone_size: .
v_call: TRBV7-8
j_call: TRBJ1-2
cdr3_aa: CASSFRGSVGYTF
cdr3_nt: TGTGCCAGCAGCTTCAGGGGCTCGGTTGGCTACACCTTC

d_call: .
clone_size: few
v_call: TRBV24-1
j_call: TRBJ2-2
cdr3_aa: CATSDPPAGELFF
cdr3_nt: TGTGCCACCAGTGACCCCCCGGCCGGGGAGCTGTTTTTT

d_call: TRBD1
clone_size: .
v_call: TRBV18
j_call: TRBJ1-2
cdr3_aa: CASSPDRVYGYTF
cdr3_nt: TGTGCCAGCTCACCTGACAGGGTATATGGCTACACCTTC

d_call: .
clone_size: .
v_call: TRBV5-4
j_call: TRBJ2-1
cdr3_aa: CASSGQGSYNEQFF
cdr3_nt: TGTGCCAGCAGCGGGCAGGGAAGTTACAATGAGCAGTTCTTC

d_call: .
clone_size: .
v_call: TRBV11-3
j_call: TRBJ2-3
cdr3_aa: CASSESGDRTDTQYF
cdr3_nt: TGTGCCAGCAGCGAGTCGGGGGACCGCACAGATACGCAGTATTTT

d_call: TRBD2
clone_size: .
v_call: TRBV7-9
j_call: TRBJ2-1
cdr3_aa: CASSERLAGDNEQFF
cdr3_nt: TGTGCCAGCAGCGAAAGACTAGCGGGAGACAATGAGCAGTTCTTC

d_call: .
clone_size: .
v_call: TRBV3-1/TRBV3-2
j_call: TRBJ1-5
cdr3_aa: CASSQDPGGQPQHF
cdr3_nt: TGTGCCAGCAGCCAAGACCCCGGGGGGCAGCCCCAGCATTTT

d_call: TRBD2
clone_size: few
v_call: TRBV7-6
j_call: TRBJ2-7
cdr3_aa: CASSLRLGLAGDEQYF
cdr3_nt: TGTGCCAGCAGCTTACGACTCGGACTAGCGGGAGACGAGCAGTACTTC

d_call: .
clone_size: .
v_call: TRBV12-5
j_call: TRBJ1-5
cdr3_aa: CASGNAGSNQPQHF
cdr3_nt: TGTGCTAGTGGCAATGCTGGTAGCAATCAGCCCCAGCATTTT

d_call: TRBD1
clone_size: .
v_call: TRBV30
j_call: TRBJ1-6
cdr3_aa: CAWSVGHLGQYNSPLHF
cdr3_nt: TGTGCCTGGAGTGTGGGGCATCTGGGACAGTATAATTCACCCCTCCACTTT

d_call: .
clone_size: .
v_call: TRBV27
j_call: TRBJ2-1
cdr3_aa: CASRKGGLSNEQFF
cdr3_nt: TGTGCCAGCAGGAAGGGGGGCTTGAGCAATGAGCAGTTCTTC

d_call: TRBD1
clone_size: .
v_call: TRBV5-1
j_call: TRBJ2-2
cdr3_aa: CASSSWTGANTGELFF
cdr3_nt: TGCGCCAGCAGCTCATGGACAGGGGCGAACACCGGGGAGCTGTTTTTT

d_call: TRBD2
clone_size: .
v_call: TRBV5-6
j_call: TRBJ2-3
cdr3_aa: CASSSTSGRRDTQYF
cdr3_nt: TGTGCCAGCAGCTCGACTAGCGGGAGGAGGGATACGCAGTATTTT

d_call: TRBD2
clone_size: .
v_call: TRBV10-3
j_call: TRBJ2-7
cdr3_aa: CAIRQSGEGRYEQYF
cdr3_nt: TGTGCCATCAGGCAATCGGGGGAGGGCCGCTACGAGCAGTACTTC

d_call: TRBD1
clone_size: .
v_call: TRBV19
j_call: TRBJ1-2
cdr3_aa: CASRPDRTGANYGYTF
cdr3_nt: TGTGCCAGTAGGCCAGACAGGACAGGGGCTAACTATGGCTACACCTTC

d_call: .
clone_size: .
v_call: TRBV7-2
j_call: TRBJ1-5
cdr3_aa: CASTPSPTDSSNQPQHF
cdr3_nt: TGTGCCAGCACCCCATCCCCAACGGACAGTAGCAATCAGCCCCAGCATTTT

d_call: TRBD1
clone_size: .
v_call: TRBV6-4
j_call: TRBJ1-2
cdr3_aa: CASSEVPPDRAGGYTF
cdr3_nt: TGTGCCAGCAGTGAGGTCCCGCCTGACAGGGCGGGTGGCTACACCTTC

d_call: TRBD2
clone_size: .
v_call: TRBV10-1
j_call: TRBJ2-3
cdr3_aa: CASSARGVPGRTRDTQYF
cdr3_nt: TGCGCCAGCAGTGCCCGGGGGGTCCCCGGGCGAACCCGAGATACGCAGTATTTT

d_call: .
clone_size: once
v_call: TRBV1
j_call: TRBJ2-3
cdr3_aa: CTSSQPRGDSRTDTQYF
cdr3_nt: TGCACCAGCAGCCAACCACGAGGGGACTCGCGCACAGATACGCAGTATTTT

d_call: .
clone_size: .
v_call: TRBV19
j_call: TRBJ1-4
cdr3_aa: CASSILQENNEKLFF
cdr3_nt: TGTGCCAGTAGTATCCTCCAGGAGAATAATGAAAAACTGTTTTTT

d_call: TRBD1
clone_size: .
v_call: TRBV6-5
j_call: TRBJ1-5
cdr3_aa: CASRHDRGVNQPQHF
cdr3_nt: TGTGCCAGCAGACATGACAGGGGTGTCAATCAGCCCCAGCATTTT